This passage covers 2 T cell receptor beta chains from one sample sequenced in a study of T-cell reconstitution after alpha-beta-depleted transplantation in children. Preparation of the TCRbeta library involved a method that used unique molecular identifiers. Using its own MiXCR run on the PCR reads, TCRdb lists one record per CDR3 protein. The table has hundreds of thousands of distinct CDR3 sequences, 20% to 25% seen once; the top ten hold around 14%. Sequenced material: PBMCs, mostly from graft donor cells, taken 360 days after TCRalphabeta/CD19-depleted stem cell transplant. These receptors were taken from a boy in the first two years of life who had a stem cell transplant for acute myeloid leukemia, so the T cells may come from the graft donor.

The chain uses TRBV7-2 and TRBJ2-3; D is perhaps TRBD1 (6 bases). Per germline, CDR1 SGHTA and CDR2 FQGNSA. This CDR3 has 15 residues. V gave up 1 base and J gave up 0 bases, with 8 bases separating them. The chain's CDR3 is CASSLVRGSTDTQYF. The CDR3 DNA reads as TGTGCCAGCAGCTTAGTCAGGGGTAGCACAGATACGCAGTATTTT.

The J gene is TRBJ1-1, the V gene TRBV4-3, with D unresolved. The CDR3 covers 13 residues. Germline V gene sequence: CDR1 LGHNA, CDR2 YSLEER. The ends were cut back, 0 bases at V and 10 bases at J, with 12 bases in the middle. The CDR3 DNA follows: TGCGCCAGCAGCCAAGATTTGGGATTGCCAGCTTTCTTT. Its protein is CASSQDLGLPAFF.